Below are 21 T cell receptor beta chains sequenced from a single sample in a study of PD-L1 blockade in urothelial cancer (dated by TCRdb to 2016 to 2017). The method was the immunoSEQ multiplex PCR assay. As stored in TCRdb, this immuneACCESS dataset retains in-frame rearrangements with V and J assigned. A fraction of the clones does not appear; measured against another copy, unresolved V genes explain less than half of the discrepancy, and the remainder lacks a known reason. The sample profile shows 35,000 to 40,000 clones; about 93% of them were found once. Approximately 8% of the sample is in the top ten clones. Sequenced material: PBMCs, taken around atezolizumab (anti-PD-L1) treatment. All receptors derive from a man aged 65-85 years with urothelial cancer.

This sequence joins TRBV5-1 and TRBJ2-1, with 7 nucleotides matching TRBD2. The CDR3 contains 17 residues. Germline assignment: CDR1 SGHRS and CDR2 YFSETQ. Trimming cost V 2 bases and J 3 bases; bases outside gene matches: 11. The DNA of the CDR3 is TGCGCCAGCAGCTTTCACCGGACTAGACAAAACTACAATGAGCAGTTCTTC. Its translation is CASSFHRTRQNYNEQFF.

Points on this clone: The sample carries other DNA sequences with the same CDR3. The chain has TRBV30 and TRBJ1-2; D is ambiguous. V was cut by 2 bases and J by 9 bases, with 10 bases left in between. Germline CDR1 and CDR2: GTSNPN and SVGIG (reference sequence). This CDR3 is 11 amino acids long. CDR3 sequence: CAWSLRGSYTF. Written as DNA, the CDR3 is TGTGCCTGGAGTCTCAGAGGTAGCTACACCTTC.

The chain employs TRBV2 and TRBJ2-7, with D possibly being TRBD1 (5 bases). This CDR3 has 15 residues. Germline values: CDR1 SNHLY, CDR2 FYNNEI. With 3 bases removed from V and 7 bases from J, the gap between germline ends came to 19 bases. This CDR3 is CASSDPDRLYLEQYF. CDR3 nucleotide sequence: TGTGCCAGCAGTGACCCTGACAGATTGTATCTAGAGCAGTACTTC. The full variable domain, completed using reference TRBV2 and TRBJ2-7, is EPEVTQTPSHQVTQMGQEVILRCVPISNHLYFYWYRQILGQKVEFLVSFYNNEISEKSEIFDDQFSVERPDGSNFTLKIRSTKLEDSAMYFCASSDPDRLYLEQYFGPGTRLTVT.

The chain couples TRBV11-3 to TRBJ2-3, with D possibly matching TRBD2 (5 bases). This CDR3 contains 13 residues. V shed 3 bases and J shed 3 bases, with 7 bases lying between them. CDR1 is SGHNT and CDR2 is YENEEA in the germline V gene. The DNA of the CDR3 is TGTGCCAGCAGCTTGGGGAGAACAGATACGCAGTATTTT. Protein product: CASSLGRTDTQYF. Full variable domain (missing parts from reference TRBV11-3 and TRBJ2-3): EAGVVQSPRYKIIEKKQPVAFWCNPISGHNTLYWYLQNLGQGPELLIRYENEEAVDDSQLPKDRFSAERLKGVDSTLKIQPAELGDSAVYLCASSLGRTDTQYFGPGTRLTVL.

This clone was seen a handful of times. The rearrangement joins TRBV21-1 to TRBJ2-1; the table assigns TRBD2, which was not confirmed against the DNA. TRBV21-1 is assigned pseudogene status. The CDR3 is made up of 16 amino acids. The DNA for the CDR3 is TGTGCCAGCAGCAATTTATGGCTAGCGGGAAACTATGAGCAGTTCTTC. Its protein product is CASSNLWLAGNYEQFF.

The V and J genes are TRBV6-1 and TRBJ1-4; 10 bases align to TRBD1. This CDR3 is built from 16 residues. With 4 bases clipped from V and 3 bases from J, the junction kept 5 bases outside the gene matches. The germline V gene has CDR1 MNHNS and CDR2 SASEGT. The CDR3 spells CASSGGTGVSNEKLFF. The DNA for the CDR3 is TGTGCCAGCAGTGGGGGGACAGGGGTCTCTAATGAAAAACTGTTTTTT.

The J gene is TRBJ2-2, the V gene TRBV7-8; the D gene is possibly TRBD2 (5 bases). Germline values: CDR1 SGHVS, CDR2 FQNEAQ. V was pared by 4 bases and J by 4 bases, with 10 bases between. The CDR3 is 14 residues long. CDR3: CASSSLDSTGELFF. The CDR3, as DNA: TGTGCCAGCAGCTCTCTGGACTCCACCGGGGAGCTGTTTTTT.

This rearrangement joins TRBV7-9 to TRBJ2-2; 8 bases match TRBD2. Germline CDR1 and CDR2: SEHNR and FQNEAQ (reference sequence). J lost 4 bases, V lost 5 bases, and 12 bases had no gene match. The CDR3 has 17 amino acids. The CDR3 loop is CASSRPRTSPITGELFF. The CDR3 DNA sequence: TGTGCCAGCAGCCGCCCCCGGACTAGCCCAATCACCGGGGAGCTGTTTTTT.

The chain joins TRBV5-5 to TRBJ1-2, with 8 bases that match TRBD1. CDR3 length equals 16 residues. Germline loops: CDR1 SGHKS, CDR2 YYEKEE (reference sequence). With V trimmed by 3 bases and J by 5 bases, 12 bases remained unmatched. The CDR3, as DNA: TGTGCCAGCAGCTCTGACCCCGGGACAGGTCTGTATGGCTACACCTTC. As protein: CASSSDPGTGLYGYTF.

This sequence joins TRBV28 and TRBJ1-5; D is undetermined. CDR3 length: 13 residues. Germline V lookup: CDR1 MDHEN, CDR2 SYDVKM. V shed 6 bases and J shed 6 bases, with 12 bases lying between them. CDR3 sequence (DNA): TGTGCCAGCAGCTCGGATCGGGGTCAGCCCCAGCATTTT. This codes for CASSSDRGQPQHF.

CDR3 in DNA: TGCAGCGTTCTATCTCTACAGGGTAGCTCCTACAATGAGCAGTTCTTC. Protein: CSVLSLQGSSYNEQFF. The chain recombines TRBV29-1 with TRBJ2-1; D possibly corresponds to TRBD1 (6 bases). The CDR3 contains 16 residues. Germline V gene lookup returns CDR1 SQVTM and CDR2 ANQGSEA. Trimming left V 5 bases short and J 0 bases short, with 17 bases between.

The chain links TRBV7-8 to TRBJ2-3, with a tentative D call TRBD2 (5 bases). The CDR3 consists of 16 residues. The germline CDR1 and CDR2 sequences are SGHVS and FQNEAQ. V was shortened by 2 bases and J by 4 bases, with 16 bases between the two germline ends. The CDR3 spells CASSLRSGISADTQYF. CDR3 coding DNA: TGTGCCAGCAGCTTACGATCCGGGATTAGCGCAGATACGCAGTATTTT.

The chain recombines TRBV2 with TRBJ2-3; 7 nucleotides align to TRBD2. The germline CDR1 and CDR2 sequences are SNHLY and FYNNEI. With V trimmed by 8 bases and J by 1 base, 6 bases remained unmatched. This CDR3 has 14 amino acids. The CDR3 is CASHDGRRTDTQYF. CDR3 nucleotides: TGTGCCAGCCATGACGGGAGGCGCACAGATACGCAGTATTTT.

This chain joins TRBV4-1 and TRBJ1-5; no firm D call. The CDR3 is 13 residues long. The ends were cut back, 4 bases at V and 5 bases at J, with 9 bases in the middle. Germline V gene sequence: CDR1 MGHRA, CDR2 YSYEKL. Here the CDR3 reads CASSPQPDQPQHF. The DNA for the CDR3 is TGCGCCAGCAGCCCCCAACCGGATCAGCCCCAGCATTTT.

The V call is TRBV6-4, the J call TRBJ1-5; TRBD1 aligns across 7 bases. There are 17 residues in the CDR3. Germline V gene sequence: CDR1 MRHNA, CDR2 SNTAGT. V was pared by 0 bases and J by 3 bases, with 8 bases of the junction left unmatched. CDR3 in DNA: TGTGCCAGCAGTGACTCAGGGGGACAGTGGACCAATCAGCCCCAGCATTTT. Translating it yields CASSDSGGQWTNQPQHF.

This chain links TRBV7-2 with TRBJ2-7; D ambiguous. The germline V gene encodes CDR1 SGHTA and CDR2 FQGNSA. V dropped 4 bases and J dropped 3 bases, with 16 bases sitting between them. The CDR3 totals 15 residues. The CDR3 region is CASSSYSLGSYEQYF. CDR3 coding DNA: TGTGCCAGCAGCTCATACTCCTTGGGCAGCTACGAGCAGTACTTC.

V gene TRBV19 combines with J gene TRBJ2-7; 9 bases match TRBD1. Germline lookup yields CDR1 LNHDA and CDR2 SQIVND (reference sequence). V lost 5 bases, J lost 4 bases, and 3 bases stayed unmatched. This CDR3 has 13 residues. CDR3 DNA: TGTGCCAGTAGTTTTGGACAGGGGTACGAGCAGTACTTC. Its protein product is CASSFGQGYEQYF.

This chain links TRBV19 with TRBJ2-7; 8 nucleotides agree with TRBD2. Per the germline V gene, CDR1 is LNHDA and CDR2 is SQIVND (reference sequence). The trim removed 7 bases at V and 0 bases at J, leaving 5 bases unmatched. CDR3 length: 14 amino acids. The chain's CDR3 is CASTGSGSSYEQYF. The CDR3 nucleotides read TGTGCCAGTACTGGCAGCGGGAGCTCCTACGAGCAGTACTTC.

The rearrangement joins TRBV6-5 to TRBJ1-1; TRBD1 agrees at 7 bases. V lost 5 bases and J lost 2; bases outside the gene matches: 2. The CDR3 length is 13 residues. CDR1 and CDR2 (germline): MNHEY, SVGAGI. The CDR3 coding sequence is TGTGCCAGCAGTCGACAGGGTAACACTGAAGCTTTCTTT. It specifies CASSRQGNTEAFF.

V is TRBV11-2 and J is TRBJ1-3, with 7 bases that match TRBD1. There are 16 residues in the CDR3. Germline assignment: CDR1 SGHAT and CDR2 FQNNGV. After removal of 5 bases from V and 4 bases from J, the junction contained 11 bases not matched to a gene. CDR3 coding DNA: TGTGCCAGCAGCCCAGCCGACAGGGCGAGAGGAAACACCATATATTTT. It codes for CASSPADRARGNTIYF.

The chain employs TRBV21-1 and TRBJ2-3; the table's D call, TRBD2, was not checked against the DNA. TRBV21-1 corresponds to a pseudogene. CDR3 length: 16 residues. The CDR3 reads CASSAPAAPGTDTQYF. The CDR3 region has the DNA TGTGCCAGCAGCGCGCCAGCGGCGCCGGGCACAGATACGCAGTATTTT.